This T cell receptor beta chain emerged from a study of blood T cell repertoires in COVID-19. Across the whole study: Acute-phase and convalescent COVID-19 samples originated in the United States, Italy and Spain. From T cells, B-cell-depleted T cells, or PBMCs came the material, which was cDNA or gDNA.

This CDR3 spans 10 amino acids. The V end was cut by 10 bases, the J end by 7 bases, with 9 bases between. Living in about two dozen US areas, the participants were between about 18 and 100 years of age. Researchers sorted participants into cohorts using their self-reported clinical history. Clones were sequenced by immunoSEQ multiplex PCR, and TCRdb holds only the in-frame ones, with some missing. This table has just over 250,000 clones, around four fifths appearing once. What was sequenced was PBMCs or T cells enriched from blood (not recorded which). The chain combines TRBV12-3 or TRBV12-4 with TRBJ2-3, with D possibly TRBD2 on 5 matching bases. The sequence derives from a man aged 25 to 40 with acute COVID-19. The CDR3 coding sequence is TGTGCCAAGGACTGGAATACGCAGTATTTT. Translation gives CAKDWNTQYF.